The present T cell receptor beta chain was sequenced within a study of T-cell reconstitution after alpha-beta-depleted transplantation in children. This clonotype was counted at least ten times. V shed 2 bases, J shed 4 bases, and the junction held 3 bases outside the gene matches. Germline V gives CDR1 SGHRS, CDR2 YFSETQ. The CDR3 covers 15 residues. Unique molecular identifiers featured in how the TCRbeta library was prepared. TCRdb re-called the PCR reads with MiXCR, one entry per CDR3 protein. The sample includes about 370,000 distinct CDR3 sequences, around 21% of them seen just once. This chain connects TRBV5-1 to TRBJ2-2; 9 bases are shared with TRBD1. The origin of this receptor is a human donor who donated a stem cell graft to a child with acute myeloid leukemia. The input for sequencing was PBMCs from the stem cell graft donor, taken from the stem cell graft. The CDR3 region is CASSFDRGGTGELFF. As DNA, the CDR3 is TGCGCCAGCAGCTTCGACAGGGGGGGCACCGGGGAGCTGTTTTTT.